Listed here is a single T cell receptor (beta chain). The antigen is undetermined. Germline CDR1 reads MNHNY; CDR2 reads SVGAGI (reference sequence). This CDR3 has 13 amino acids. V lost 7 bases and J lost 5, with 15 bases in between. The sample comes from a study of identifying expanded T cells in peripheral blood. The repertoire was sequenced with immunoSEQ multiplex PCR; TCRdb's copy has only in-frame clones and lacks some. Here the sample spans nearly 60,000 clones, more than 70% being singletons. Collection occurred without any documented infections or immune events in donors. Whole-study findings and limits: Differentially abundant clones: about 1.2 between replicates, just under 17 at 2 to 3 weeks, less than 25 at four. Variance in clone template counts between approximately 2-week samples significantly increased with total template count across all healthy donors.

Sample: blood. The receptor comes from a person aged 18-69 years in good health. This rearrangement joins TRBV6-6 to TRBJ2-7; D not resolved. In nucleotides, the CDR3 is TGTGCCAGCACGGACCGCAGAAACGACGAGCAGTACTTC. Amino acid sequence: CASTDRRNDEQYF.